The rows below give T cell receptor beta chains drawn from one sample of a study of T cell changes during pregnancy in multiple sclerosis. TCRdb's copy holds only in-frame clones and misses some; the assay was immunoSEQ multiplex PCR. The sample records 85,000 to 110,000 clones, about 91% being singletons. The material was peripheral blood, obtained after pregnancy. The receptor set was obtained from a female donor with multiple sclerosis, enrolled in a pregnancy study. The CDR3 runs from the conserved cysteine through the conserved F or W. The D gene is left open where the match is weak. Clone size is shown for a subset of rows, as once, few, many or a class of expanded clone.

CDR3nt: TGCGCCAGCAGCCAAGAGGACAGGGGATATAGCACAGATACGCAGTATTTT
CDR3aa: CASSQEDRGYSTDTQYF
j_gene: TRBJ2-3
d_gene: TRBD1
abundance: -
v_gene: TRBV4-1

CDR3nt: TGTGCCAGCAGCTCGGGACAGGCAAATGAAAAACTGTTTTTT
CDR3aa: CASSSGQANEKLFF
j_gene: TRBJ1-4
d_gene: TRBD1
abundance: -
v_gene: TRBV7-9

CDR3nt: TGTGCCAGCTCCGAGTATGCAGGGTCGAGCAATCAGCCCCAGCATTTT
CDR3aa: CASSEYAGSSNQPQHF
j_gene: TRBJ1-5
d_gene: -
abundance: -
v_gene: TRBV18

CDR3nt: TGTGCCAGCGGCGGCGAAAAACTGTTTTTT
CDR3aa: CASGGEKLFF
j_gene: TRBJ1-4
d_gene: -
abundance: once
v_gene: TRBV7-8

CDR3nt: TGTGCCAGCAGCCCCATGGCAGGGAACTACAATGAGCAGTTCTTC
CDR3aa: CASSPMAGNYNEQFF
j_gene: TRBJ2-1
d_gene: -
abundance: -
v_gene: TRBV7-3

CDR3nt: TGTGCCAGCTCACCAACGACAGGGGCCGTAGCTAACTATGGCTACACCTTC
CDR3aa: CASSPTTGAVANYGYTF
j_gene: TRBJ1-2
d_gene: TRBD1
abundance: -
v_gene: TRBV18

CDR3nt: TGCAGCGTCTCACAGGGGGCATGGCGGAACACTGAAGCTTTCTTT
CDR3aa: CSVSQGAWRNTEAFF
j_gene: TRBJ1-1
d_gene: TRBD1
abundance: -
v_gene: TRBV29-1

CDR3nt: TGCAGCACGGGCGGGGGTGGGAATACAGATACGCAGTATTTT
CDR3aa: CSTGGGGNTDTQYF
j_gene: TRBJ2-3
d_gene: TRBD2
abundance: -
v_gene: TRBV29-1

CDR3nt: TGCGCCAGCAGCCCGACATCCGGGACAGGGCAGCACGAGCAGTACTTC
CDR3aa: CASSPTSGTGQHEQYF
j_gene: TRBJ2-7
d_gene: TRBD1
abundance: -
v_gene: TRBV5-1

CDR3nt: TGTGCCGTACAGCCTCCCGACAGTGGCAATCAGCCCCAGCATTTT
CDR3aa: CAVQPPDSGNQPQHF
j_gene: TRBJ1-5
d_gene: -
abundance: -
v_gene: TRBV28

CDR3nt: TGTGCCAGCAGTTTACTCAGTTATGGTGAAAAACTGTTTTTT
CDR3aa: CASSLLSYGEKLFF
j_gene: TRBJ1-4
d_gene: -
abundance: -
v_gene: TRBV28

CDR3nt: TGTGCCAGCAGCTCTGACAGGGGGCGAGCTTTCTTT
CDR3aa: CASSSDRGRAFF
j_gene: TRBJ1-1
d_gene: TRBD1
abundance: -
v_gene: TRBV7-9

CDR3nt: TGTGCCAGCTCACCACCGCGGATTACTAGCACAGATACGCAGTATTTT
CDR3aa: CASSPPRITSTDTQYF
j_gene: TRBJ2-3
d_gene: -
abundance: -
v_gene: TRBV18

CDR3nt: TGCGCCAGCCACCAGGCTAGCGGGAGGGGGCCGGACTACGAGCAGTACTTC
CDR3aa: CASHQASGRGPDYEQYF
j_gene: TRBJ2-7
d_gene: TRBD2
abundance: -
v_gene: TRBV10-2

CDR3nt: TGTGCCAGTTGGGGTCGGGGTGGTGGCTCTGGGGCCAACGTCCTGACTTTC
CDR3aa: CASWGRGGGSGANVLTF
j_gene: TRBJ2-6
d_gene: -
abundance: few
v_gene: TRBV19

CDR3nt: TGTGCCAGCGCCTGGCTAGCGGGAGGGCCTCTGAGTAATGAGCAGTTCTTC
CDR3aa: CASAWLAGGPLSNEQFF
j_gene: TRBJ2-1
d_gene: TRBD2
abundance: -
v_gene: TRBV2

CDR3nt: TGTGCCAGCGCTCCGAGGGCGGGACGGAACACCGGGGAGCTGTTTTTT
CDR3aa: CASAPRAGRNTGELFF
j_gene: TRBJ2-2
d_gene: -
abundance: few
v_gene: TRBV2

CDR3nt: TGTGCCAGCAGTTACTCGATACAGGCTCCTGACAATGAGCAGTTCTTC
CDR3aa: CASSYSIQAPDNEQFF
j_gene: TRBJ2-1
d_gene: -
abundance: -
v_gene: TRBV6-5